This T cell receptor (beta chain) was identified during a study of shared clonotypes between healthy human individuals (TCRdb year 2020). Regarding the study in general: Two women and three men aged 18 to 49 years were included in the cohort. Per donor, three plates each were used for CD4 naive and CD4 memory, two for CD8 naive, and one for CD8 memory. To estimate repertoire size and how much clonotypes are shared between individuals, the study performed deep sequencing of blood TCR repertoires from a handful of healthy adults. Different laboratories and diverse techniques were used to prepare libraries and sequence TCR repertoires, to increase sequencing depth and limit assay-specific biases. Per donor, leukapheresis produced somewhere between about 0.94 and 8.9 billion PBMCs. Findings and caveats that apply to the study as a whole: Sharing across a few donors was observed for around 5% of naive CD4, about 3.2% of naive CD8, 2.3% of memory CD4, and around 0.42% of memory CD8 clonotypes. Compared with non-shared clonotypes, clonotypes shared by all four sorted-subset donors had higher generation probabilities. Based on pairwise subsampling, the degree of clonotype sharing among donors was expected to be affected by sequencing depth. Larger estimated clonotype richness was generally found for naive subsets than for memory subsets. Because the study included a small number of donors, the genetic and exposure-history diversity represented was limited. Even with the large sequencing depth, rarefaction of the sorted-subset datasets indicated that sequencing was incomplete. Only blood was sampled, and tissue TCR repertoires likely differ from those in blood.

Healthy HIV-negative adults with no recently reported acute infections or vaccinations were included as donors. Every donor was a Caucasian adult living in Nashville, Tennessee, USA. CD4+ T cells were enriched by magnetic negative selection, after which naive cells were positively selected on CD45RA and the negative fraction was taken as the memory subset. After blood collection by leukapheresis, PBMCs were isolated using Ficoll-Histopaque density gradient centrifugation and then cryopreserved in the vapor phase of liquid nitrogen. Analytical flow cytometry was used to check the purity and quantity of each magnetically sorted T cell population. From each sorted fraction, genomic DNA was isolated and quantified by UV absorbance on a Nanodrop 2000c. Note on this clone: Its antigen is not yet known. Nothing much larger sits one base from this clone, and base qualities are not available.

Using the deep immunoSEQ assay, multiplex PCR amplified TCR CDR3 regions from genomic DNA. Extracted genomic DNA from each cell subset was distributed evenly across all wells of several immunoSEQ 96-well plates, and each plate was treated as a replicate. For sorted subsets, roughly 0.2 ug genomic DNA, equal to 25,000 to 35,000 T cell genomes, was loaded into each replicate PCR. Purified libraries were quantified with a Qubit 3.0 fluorometer, sized on a Bioanalyzer 2100, and re-quantified with the KAPA Library Quantification kit. Every immunoSEQ 96-well plate was sequenced on a separate single-read 150-cycle Illumina NextSeq 550 flow cell. The study's own analysis went as follows. Because the immunoSEQ output held only junctional sequences and lacked quality scores, the filtering could not match the filtering applied to full-length reads. Sequences were annotated with PyIR, a Python wrapper for IgBLAST v1.9, and V/J genes and CDR3 were assigned using IMGT germline references. Reads were filtered out if the reads had weak V/J assignments (E-value above 1e-6), no CDR3, stop codons, out-of-frame junctions, or ambiguous translated residues. A V3J clonotype was defined by an identical inferred V gene, J gene, and CDR3 amino acid sequence. Percentage overlap between repertoires was calculated by dividing the number of shared unique clonotypes by the size of the smaller repertoire. Repertoire richness was assessed with RTK rarefaction, the Chao1 estimator, and Recon v2.1 estimates of unobserved clonotypes. OLGA was used to compute generation probabilities for all TCRbeta clonotypes that the gDNA method yielded from a handful of donors. The clones in this table, taken by TCRdb from immuneACCESS, are in-frame only. Not every clone is retained; where verified, under half of the shortfall comes from an unresolved V gene, and the cause of the rest is unknown. For V, J and clone size, that table is used; D and trimming come from the DNA. The table for this sample lists around 750,000 clones; around 67% of them were counted only once. The ten largest make up about 1.7% of the sample.

Counted from cysteine to phenylalanine, this CDR3 has 11 amino acids. Left in the record is the CDR3 DNA by itself, 33 bases read in frame from the first base. CDR1 and CDR2 were assigned from the germline V gene as SGHRS and YFSETQ. V and J lose 7 bases and 4 bases, and a span of 8 bases separates them. The receptor chain draws on TRBV5-1 and TRBJ1-2; no confident D gene assignment can be made. The source of this sequence is a woman younger than 45 in good health. Source material: memory CD4+ T cells sorted from blood. The sample's cell subset or site, from its label and the paper: CD45RA-negative fraction. Here is the DNA: TGCGCCAGCGGTAGCCGCTATGGCTACACCTTC. Its protein is CASGSRYGYTF.